One TCR beta chain is described in this entry. What it binds is not known. The data were taken from a study of T cells after yellow fever vaccination. TCRdb redid the calling of the 5' RACE reads with MiXCR, one entry per CDR3 protein. The sample lists 100,000 to 150,000 distinct CDR3 sequences, over 12% seen once, with approximately 39% in the top ten. CDR3 size: 15 residues. CDR1 is SGHVS and CDR2 is FQNEAQ in the germline V gene. Trimming took 6 bases from V and 1 from J; bases not matched to a gene: 5. Notes on the study in general: Researchers noted that a small share of clonotypes showed up in both CD4 and CD8 compartments.

The chain links TRBV7-8 to TRBJ1-5; 8 nucleotides align to TRBD1. The sample here was CD8+ T cells sorted from PBMCs, taken 5 days after the yellow fever booster vaccination. This TCR came from a man younger than 35 who received the YFV17D yellow fever vaccine. The CDR3 coding sequence is TGTGCCAGCAGATCCGACAGGGGAAGCAATCAGCCCCAGCATTTT. Translated: CASRSDRGSNQPQHF.